This T cell receptor beta chain was captured by sequencing in a study of T cells after yellow fever vaccination (dated by TCRdb to between 2018 and 2021). Study-wide context: The SMART-Seq v4 Ultra Low Input RNA kit was used to prepare libraries from fractions with low cell numbers. To follow T-cell clones before and after primary and booster YFV17D yellow fever vaccination, bulk TCR alpha and beta repertoires were sequenced over time. Two healthy male donors, one aged 18 to 30 and one aged 30 to 40 years, were included in the cohort. Blood was drawn at multiple timepoints before and after primary and secondary immunization, with bulk PBMC replicates and cell subsets isolated.

What this sample's treatment or condition label stands for: live attenuated yellow fever vaccine strain. Two biological replicates of bulk PBMCs were collected at each blood-draw timepoint. PBMCs were isolated from peripheral blood using a standard Ficoll-Paque protocol. TriZol was used to extract RNA from bulk PBMCs, from CD4 and CD8 fractions, and from dextramer-positive and dextramer-negative fractions. About this clonotype: The antigen it binds to is not known. No base quality information exists; no much larger clone differs at one position.

Overall results and qualifications from the work: Only two donors were included in the study, so the extent to which the findings can be generalized is limited. The secondary T-cell response was weaker than the primary response but faster, peaking on day 5 instead of day 15. FACS-sorted repertoires could contain abundant contaminating clonotypes from the bulk population, so computational filtering was required. After the booster, most of the clones that had expanded following primary vaccination were detected again (about 95% of CD4 and around nine tenths of CD8), which suggests that memory was broadly maintained. A small share of clonotypes occurred in both CD4 and CD8 compartments, likely arising from convergent recombination.

CDR1 and CDR2, per the germline V gene (reference sequence), are LNHDA and SQIVND. Spanning cysteine to phenylalanine, the CDR3 consists of 14 amino acids. Of all the DNA, just the CDR3 is kept, 42 bases in frame from base 1. Unmatched junction bases come to 7, with V trimmed by 6 bases and J by 9 bases. TCR cDNA was synthesized by 5'RACE template switching, through which a universal primer site and unique molecular identifiers were introduced. Priming of cDNA synthesis was performed from both the TCR alpha and TCR beta constant segments. Library amplification used two PCR steps, and the second PCR step added sample barcodes and sequencing adapters. Sequencing of libraries was done on Illumina HiSeq 2500 (2x100 bp) or NovaSeq (2x150 bp). The authors' pipeline ran thus. Demultiplexing of reads and collapsing into UMI consensus sequences were performed with MIGEC, and V(D)J alignment was carried out with MiXCR. Using edgeR on replicate PBMC samples, clonotypes were called vaccine-responding if FDR was below 0.01 and the log2 fold change was above 5 up to day 15. Bulk clonotypes were assigned CD4 or CD8 identity according to which sequenced CD4 or CD8 repertoire held them at higher abundance. TCRdb applied fastp at Q25 and MiXCR to the public reads, then kept only in-frame beta chains. Each CDR3 protein appears once, grouped with its most common genes and DNA. V and J calls and clone size were set by TCRdb, not the authors. The sample has 350,000 or so distinct CDR3 sequences on record, about 7.8% of them singletons. Clones ranked in the top ten supply around 17% of the sample.

The source material was PBMCs, sampled approximately 40 days after the first yellow fever vaccination. The rearranged chain carries TRBV19 and TRBJ2-1, with TRBD2 matching 11 junction bases. The sequence derives from a man aged 18 to 35 who received the YFV17D yellow fever vaccine. At the DNA level, the sequence is TGTGCCAGTAGCCCTAGCGGGGGGCCGGGTGAGCAGTTCTTC. It translates as CASSPSGGPGEQFF.